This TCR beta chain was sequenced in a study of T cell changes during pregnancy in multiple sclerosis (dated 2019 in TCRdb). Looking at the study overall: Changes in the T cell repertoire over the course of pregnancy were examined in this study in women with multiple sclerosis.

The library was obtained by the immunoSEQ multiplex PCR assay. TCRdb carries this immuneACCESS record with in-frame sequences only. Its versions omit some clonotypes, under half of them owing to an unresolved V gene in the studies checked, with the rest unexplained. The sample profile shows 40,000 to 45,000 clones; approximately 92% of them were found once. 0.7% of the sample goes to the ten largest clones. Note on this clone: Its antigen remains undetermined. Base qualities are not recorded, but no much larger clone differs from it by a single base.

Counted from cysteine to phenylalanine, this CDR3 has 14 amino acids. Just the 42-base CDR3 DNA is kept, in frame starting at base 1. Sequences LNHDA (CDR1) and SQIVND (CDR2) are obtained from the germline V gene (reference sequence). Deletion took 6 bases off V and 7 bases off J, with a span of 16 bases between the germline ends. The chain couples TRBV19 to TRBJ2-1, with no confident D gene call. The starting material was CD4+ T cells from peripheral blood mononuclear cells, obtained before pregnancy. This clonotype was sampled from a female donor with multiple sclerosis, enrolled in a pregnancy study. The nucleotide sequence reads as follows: TGTGCCAGTAGCCCCAACGGGTGGCTAAATGAGCAGTTCTTC. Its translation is CASSPNGWLNEQFF.